Below are 30 T cell receptor beta chains sequenced from a single sample in a study of cytomegalovirus exposure and HLA in healthy donors. Researchers ran the PCR with 60 Vbeta and 13 Jbeta primers. The table came from immunoSEQ multiplex PCR; TCRdb's copy has only in-frame clones and leaves some out. This repertoire shows 100,000 to 150,000 clones, 70% to 80% found once; its top ten account for roughly 1.5%. The sequenced sample consisted of PBMCs. The origin of the receptors is a female donor in good health and CMV-seronegative.

The V gene is TRBV4-3, the J gene TRBJ2-7, with 7 positions matching TRBD1. The length of the CDR3 is 16 residues. Germline V gives CDR1 LGHNA, CDR2 YSLEER. Trimming removed 0 bases from V and 4 bases from J; junction bases left unmatched: 9. The CDR3, as DNA: TGCGCCAGCAGCCAAGATTTACAGGGGAGTATGTACGAGCAGTACTTC. Translated: CASSQDLQGSMYEQYF.

The chain couples TRBV28 to TRBJ2-3; no clear D gene. Germline CDR1 reads MDHEN; CDR2 reads SYDVKM. V lost 4 bases and J 7 bases, leaving 15 bases between the germline ends. The CDR3 is made up of 14 amino acids. The CDR3 spells CASSSASGSNTQYF. The CDR3 DNA reads TGTGCCAGCAGTTCCGCGTCCGGTTCGAATACGCAGTATTTT.

This clone was detected only once. The V gene is TRBV6-6, the J gene TRBJ1-2; the match to TRBD1 covers 7 bases. The CDR3 is made up of 13 amino acids. V lost 2 bases to trimming and J lost 7 bases; unmatched junction nucleotides: 4. CDR1 MNHNY and CDR2 SVGAGI come from the germline V gene (reference sequence). The CDR3 coding sequence is TGTGCCAGCAGTTACCCAGGGGGATCTGGCTACACCTTC. It translates to CASSYPGGSGYTF.

The V and J genes are TRBV5-1 and TRBJ2-1; maybe TRBD1 (5 bases). V was pared by 2 bases and J by 0 bases, with 15 bases between. The CDR3 sequence is 17 residues long. Germline V lookup: CDR1 SGHRS, CDR2 YFSETQ. This CDR3 reads CASSFRAGTGSYNEQFF. The CDR3 coding sequence is TGCGCCAGCAGCTTCAGGGCCGGTACGGGCTCCTACAATGAGCAGTTCTTC.

This sequence joins TRBV29-1 and TRBJ2-7; D possibly corresponds to TRBD1 (7 bases). The germline V gene has CDR1 SQVTM and CDR2 ANQGSEA. There are 13 residues in the CDR3. V was shortened by 1 base and J by 7 bases, with 14 bases between the two germline ends. The CDR3 reads CSVEVDRAGEQYF. In DNA, the CDR3 is TGCAGCGTTGAAGTCGACAGGGCGGGGGAGCAGTACTTC.

The CDR3 nucleotides are TGTGCCAGCAGCGTAACCGGGACTAGCGGTTACGAGCAGTACTTC. Protein product: CASSVTGTSGYEQYF. The gene calls are TRBV9 and TRBJ2-7; 11 nucleotides match TRBD2. With 1 base clipped from V and 4 bases from J, the junction kept 4 bases outside the gene matches. The CDR3 is made up of 15 amino acids. From germline, CDR1 is SGDLS and CDR2 YYNGEE.

The gene calls are TRBV6-5 and TRBJ1-6; D gene unclear. Trimming cost V 9 bases and J 14 bases, with 14 bases left between them. Germline V gene sequence: CDR1 MNHEY, CDR2 SVGAGI. This CDR3 has 11 residues. This chain's CDR3 is CASSNGFTLHF. The CDR3 coding sequence is TGTGCCAGTTCAAACGGGTTTACCCTCCACTTT.

The genes are TRBV14 and TRBJ2-1, with D possibly being TRBD2 (6 bases). Trimming took 5 bases from V and 9 from J, leaving 14 bases between them. Germline lookup yields CDR1 SGHDN and CDR2 FVKESK. This CDR3 comprises 13 residues. The CDR3 region has the DNA TGTGCCAGCAGCGTACGACTAGATCCTGAGCAGTTCTTC. Protein product: CASSVRLDPEQFF.

V usage is TRBV27 and J usage is TRBJ2-1; TRBD2 aligns across 8 bases. Germline CDR1 is MNHEY and CDR2 is SMNVEV (reference sequence). V gave up 5 bases and J gave up 5 bases; unmatched junction bases: 14. This CDR3 is 17 amino acids long. CDR3 sequence (DNA): TGTGCCAGCAGTCTGCGGGAGGCCCACTTCGGGGACAATGAGCAGTTCTTC. It specifies CASSLREAHFGDNEQFF.

The chain employs TRBV4-2 and TRBJ1-4; D call uncertain. Trimming stripped 3 bases from V and 0 bases from J, with 8 bases between. Germline V lookup: CDR1 LGHNA, CDR2 YNFKEQ. The CDR3 is 15 amino acids. The CDR3 here is CASSQAGATNEKLFF. The CDR3 nucleotides read TGTGCCAGCAGCCAGGCGGGCGCAACTAATGAAAAACTGTTTTTT.

The chain employs TRBV6-5 and TRBJ2-7, with D unclear. This CDR3 is 15 amino acids long. Germline loops: CDR1 MNHEY, CDR2 SVGAGI. With 4 bases removed from V and 3 bases from J, the gap between germline ends came to 16 bases. The CDR3 protein is CASSSGPHPLYEQYF. In nucleotides, the CDR3 is TGTGCCAGCAGTTCTGGGCCCCATCCACTCTACGAGCAGTACTTC.

The chain links TRBV10-1 to TRBJ2-1, with TRBD2 identical over 14 bases. V lost 5 bases, J lost 6 bases, and 3 bases stayed unmatched. CDR1 is WNHNN, CDR2 SYGVQD, per germline (reference sequence). The CDR3 contains 15 residues. The CDR3 nucleotides read TGCGCCAGCAGTCCCGGACTAGCGGGGGGCAATGAGCAGTTCTTC. This codes for CASSPGLAGGNEQFF.

As concerns this clone: The junction does not match germline at one end; this may be a read error. The V call is TRBV7-3, the J call TRBJ2-3; 7 bases are shared with TRBD2. The CDR3 has 14 amino acids. The germline V gene encodes CDR1 SGHTA and CDR2 FQGTGA. CDR3 sequence reads: CSSSFGGGADTQYF. CDR3 DNA: TGTTCCAGCAGCTTTGGGGGGGGTGCAGATACGCAGTATTTT.

The CDR3 loop is CAWSVAGRVPEAFF. CDR3 DNA: TGTGCCTGGAGTGTAGCAGGGAGGGTCCCTGAAGCTTTCTTT. V gene TRBV30 combines with J gene TRBJ1-1; D is possibly TRBD1 (5 bases). This CDR3 is 14 amino acids long. V was clipped by 0 bases and J by 6 bases, with 14 bases between them. Germline CDR1 is GTSNPN and CDR2 is SVGIG (reference sequence).

The J gene is TRBJ1-1, the V gene TRBV18, with D tentatively TRBD1 (5 bases). Trimming shortened V by 10 bases and J by 0 bases, and 12 bases separated the two germline ends. Germline-derived CDR1 and CDR2 are KGHSH and LQKENI. CDR3 length equals 13 residues. The CDR3 reads CATLAGLNTEAFF. The CDR3 nucleotides read TGTGCCACCTTAGCAGGGTTGAACACTGAAGCTTTCTTT. Using reference TRBV18 and TRBJ1-1 for the parts outside the CDR3, the full variable domain is NAGVMQNPRHLVRRRGQEARLRCSPMKGHSHVYWYRQLPEEGLKFMVYLQKENIIDESGMPKERFSAEFPKEGPSILRIQQVVRGDSAAYFCATLAGLNTEAFFGQGTRLTVV.

This clone was observed a handful of times. The sample carries other DNA sequences with the same CDR3. The CDR3 DNA reads as TGCAGCGTTGAAGGGGGGCACTACGAGCAGTACTTC. It translates to CSVEGGHYEQYF. This sequence joins TRBV29-1 and TRBJ2-7; a weak D match, TRBD1 (6 bases). V shed 1 base and J shed 3 bases, with 7 bases lying between them. The CDR3 is made up of 12 amino acids. The germline V gene has CDR1 SQVTM and CDR2 ANQGSEA.

J is TRBJ1-1 and V is TRBV6-6, with D possibly TRBD1 on 5 matching bases. Germline assignment: CDR1 MNHNY and CDR2 SVGAGI (reference sequence). The CDR3 sequence is 16 residues long. Trimming left V 5 bases short and J 5 bases short, with 21 bases between. CDR3 sequence: CASSGGFGGVGTEAFF. The CDR3 region has the DNA TGTGCCAGCAGTGGGGGGTTTGGGGGGGTTGGAACTGAAGCTTTCTTT.

For this clone: The sample has other DNA sequences that encode this CDR3 too. This chain connects TRBV28 to TRBJ2-7; 10 nucleotides align to TRBD2. J gave up 1 base and V 2 bases, and 5 bases lay outside the gene matches. Germline CDR1 reads MDHEN; CDR2 reads SYDVKM. CDR3 length: 16 amino acids. The CDR3 nucleotides read TGTGCCAGCAGTTTAAGTGGACTAGCGGATTCCTACGAGCAGTACTTC. Its translation: CASSLSGLADSYEQYF.

The DNA of the CDR3 is TGTGCCAGTCCAGCGGGGTCCTACAATGAGCAGTTCTTC. Protein: CASPAGSYNEQFF. V is TRBV6-1 and J is TRBJ2-1, with 7 bases aligning to TRBD2. Trimming cost V 9 bases and J 1 base; bases outside gene matches: 3. CDR3 length: 13 amino acids. Germline V gene data show CDR1 as MNHNS and CDR2 as SASEGT.

The chain has TRBV10-1 and TRBJ2-1, with 11 nucleotides matching TRBD2. J was trimmed by 6 bases and V by 5 bases; bases with no gene match: 3. The CDR3 sequence is 14 residues long. The germline V gene has CDR1 WNHNN and CDR2 SYGVQD (reference sequence). CDR3 in amino acids: CASSTSGRGNEQFF. The CDR3, as DNA: TGCGCCAGCAGTACTAGCGGGAGAGGCAATGAGCAGTTCTTC.

V is TRBV10-3 and J is TRBJ2-2; the D is unclear. CDR1 and CDR2 from the germline V gene are ENHRY and SYGVKD. This CDR3 has 15 amino acids. The V end was cut by 2 bases, the J end by 0 bases, with 7 bases between. In DNA form, the CDR3 reads TGTGCCATCAGTGAGGGCGGAGCGAACACCGGGGAGCTGTTTTTT. It is translated as CAISEGGANTGELFF.

The rearrangement links TRBV11-2 to TRBJ2-5, with 12 bases fitting TRBD2. This CDR3 is 16 amino acids long. Germline V lookup: CDR1 SGHAT, CDR2 FQNNGV. V was clipped by 2 bases and J by 5 bases; unmatched bases: 6. The CDR3 sequence: CASSLRLAGGRETQYF. DNA for the CDR3: TGTGCCAGCAGCTTAAGGCTAGCGGGAGGGAGGGAGACCCAGTACTTC.

This clone was recorded only once. The chain combines TRBV7-2 with TRBJ2-1, with a tentative D call TRBD1 (5 bases). CDR1 and CDR2 from the germline V gene are SGHTA and FQGNSA. The CDR3 totals 15 residues. V was shortened by 0 bases and J by 4 bases, with 10 bases between the two germline ends. CDR3 region: CASSLALTGYNEQFF. CDR3 coding DNA: TGTGCCAGCAGCTTAGCGCTAACAGGTTACAATGAGCAGTTCTTC.

The chain links TRBV30 to TRBJ2-1; the match to TRBD2 covers 9 bases. The V gene's germline CDR1 is GTSNPN and CDR2 SVGIG (reference sequence). V lost 2 bases, J lost 3 bases, and 5 bases stayed unmatched. The CDR3 has 15 residues. CDR3 in DNA: TGTGCCTGGAGTACCGGACTAGCGATCTACAATGAGCAGTTCTTC. Protein: CAWSTGLAIYNEQFF. The full variable domain, completed using reference TRBV30 and TRBJ2-1, is SQTIHQWPATLVQPVGSPLSLECTVEGTSNPNLYWYRQAAGRGLQLLFYSVGIGQISSEVPQNLSASRPQDRQFILSSKKLLLSDSGFYLCAWSTGLAIYNEQFFGPGTRLTVL.

J is TRBJ1-2 and V is TRBV7-8; D not certain. Germline CDR1 and CDR2: SGHVS and FQNEAQ. This CDR3 has 14 residues. The ends were cut back, 5 bases at V and 0 bases at J, with 10 bases in the middle. The CDR3 coding sequence is TGTGCCAGCAGCCCTCACCAGACTAACTATGGCTACACCTTC. It is translated as CASSPHQTNYGYTF.

The chain links TRBV27 to TRBJ1-1, with 8 positions matching TRBD1. From germline, CDR1 is MNHEY and CDR2 SMNVEV (reference sequence). CDR3 length equals 15 residues. The J segment lost 1 base and the V segment lost 4 bases, leaving 5 bases of the junction unmatched. CDR3 bases: TGTGCCAGCAGTTCAGGACAGGGAACGAACACTGAAGCTTTCTTT. Residues: CASSSGQGTNTEAFF.

On this clone itself: The sample has other DNA sequences that encode this CDR3 too. This chain uses TRBV4-1 with TRBJ2-3, with 9 positions matching TRBD2. The CDR3 totals 17 residues. Germline assignment: CDR1 MGHRA and CDR2 YSYEKL. The V segment lost 0 bases and the J segment 7 bases; nucleotides outside the gene matches: 11. CDR3 in amino acids: CASSQDSLAGIVYTQYF. CDR3 in DNA: TGCGCCAGCAGCCAAGATTCTCTAGCGGGAATAGTGTATACGCAGTATTTT.

The V gene is TRBV7-9, the J gene TRBJ2-1, with a possible D match to TRBD1 (6 bases). The germline gives CDR1 SEHNR, CDR2 FQNEAQ (reference sequence). Trimming took off 5 bases at V and 5 bases at J, with 10 bases between the two ends. The CDR3 totals 13 residues. CDR3: CASSPRDNNEQFF. CDR3 coding DNA: TGTGCCAGCAGCCCCCGGGACAACAATGAGCAGTTCTTC.

The J gene is TRBJ1-2, the V gene TRBV6-5; 8 bases are shared with TRBD1. Germline V CDR1 and CDR2: MNHEY, SVGAGI. With 3 bases clipped from V and 7 bases from J, the junction kept 7 bases outside the gene matches. The CDR3 runs 14 residues. This CDR3 is CASSYQQGVVGYTF. The CDR3 region has the DNA TGTGCCAGCAGTTATCAACAGGGGGTTGTTGGCTACACCTTC.

The chain combines TRBV27 with TRBJ2-7; 9 nucleotides match TRBD1. Germline V gene lookup returns CDR1 MNHEY and CDR2 SMNVEV (reference sequence). Germline trimming cut 5 bases from V and 4 bases from J; bases unmatched to any gene: 9. CDR3 length: 15 amino acids. The CDR3 DNA is TGTGCCAGCAGTCCACAGGGGGCGGCGAGGTACGAGCAGTACTTC. This sequence encodes CASSPQGAARYEQYF.